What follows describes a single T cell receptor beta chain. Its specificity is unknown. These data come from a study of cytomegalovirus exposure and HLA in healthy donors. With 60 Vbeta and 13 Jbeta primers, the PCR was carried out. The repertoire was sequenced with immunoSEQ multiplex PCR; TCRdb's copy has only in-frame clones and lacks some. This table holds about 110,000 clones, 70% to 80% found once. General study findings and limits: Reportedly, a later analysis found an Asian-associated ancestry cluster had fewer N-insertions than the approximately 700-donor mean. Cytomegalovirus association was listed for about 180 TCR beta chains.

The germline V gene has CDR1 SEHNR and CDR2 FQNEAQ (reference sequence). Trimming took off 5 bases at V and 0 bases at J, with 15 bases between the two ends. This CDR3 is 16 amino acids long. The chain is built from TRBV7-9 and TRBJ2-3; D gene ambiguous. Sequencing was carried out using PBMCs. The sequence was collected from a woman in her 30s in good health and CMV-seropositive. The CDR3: CASSPRVFSSTDTQYF. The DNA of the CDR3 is TGTGCCAGCAGCCCTCGGGTGTTTTCTAGCACAGATACGCAGTATTTT.